This T cell receptor (beta chain) appears in the sequencing data of a study of shared clonotypes between healthy human individuals. The CDR3 is made up of 14 amino acids. Germline CDR1 is SEHNR and CDR2 is FQNEAQ (reference sequence). V shed 6 bases, J shed 4 bases, and the junction held 7 bases outside the gene matches. Produced via immunoSEQ multiplex PCR; TCRdb's table is partial and in-frame only. The table has over 2 million clones, 85% to 95% seen once. The naive CD8 population came from CD45RO-negative cells selected for CCR7, without terminally differentiated effector memory CD45RA+ cells. Sequences were obtained from naive CD8+ T cells sorted from blood. This sequence originates from a man between 18 and 35 years old in good health. The rearrangement uses TRBV7-9 and TRBJ2-5; 8 nucleotides align to TRBD1. CDR3 coding DNA: TGTGCCAGCAGTCGGCGGACAGGGTTAGAGACCCAGTACTTC. This translates into CASSRRTGLETQYF.